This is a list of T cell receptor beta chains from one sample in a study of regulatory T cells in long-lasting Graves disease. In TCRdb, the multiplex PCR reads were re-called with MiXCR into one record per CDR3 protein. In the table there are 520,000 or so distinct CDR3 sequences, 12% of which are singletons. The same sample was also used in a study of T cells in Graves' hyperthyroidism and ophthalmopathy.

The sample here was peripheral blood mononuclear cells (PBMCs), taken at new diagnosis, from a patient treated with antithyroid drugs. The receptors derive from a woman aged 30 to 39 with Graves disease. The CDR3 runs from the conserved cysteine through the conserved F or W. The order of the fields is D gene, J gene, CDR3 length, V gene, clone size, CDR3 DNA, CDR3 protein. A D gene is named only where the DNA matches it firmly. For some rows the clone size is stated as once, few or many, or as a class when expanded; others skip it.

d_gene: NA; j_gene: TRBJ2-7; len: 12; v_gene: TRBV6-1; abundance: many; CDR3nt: TGTGCCAGCAGCCACGTAGGGGACGAGCAGTACTTC; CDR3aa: CASSHVGDEQYF
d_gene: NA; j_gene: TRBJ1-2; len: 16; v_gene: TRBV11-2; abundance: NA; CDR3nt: TGTGCCAGCAGCTTGGAAACAGGTCTACCGTCCTATGGCTACACCTTC; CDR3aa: CASSLETGLPSYGYTF
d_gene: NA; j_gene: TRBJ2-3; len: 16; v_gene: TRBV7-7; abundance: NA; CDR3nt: TGTGCCAGCAGCCCGTATGAGGGCGGGAGCACAGATACGCAGTATTTT; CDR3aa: CASSPYEGGSTDTQYF
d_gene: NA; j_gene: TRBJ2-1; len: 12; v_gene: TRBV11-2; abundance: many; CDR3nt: TGTGCCAGCAGCTTATCCAACAATGAGCAGTTCTTC; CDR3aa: CASSLSNNEQFF
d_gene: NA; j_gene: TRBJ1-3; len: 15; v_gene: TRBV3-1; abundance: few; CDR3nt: TGTGCCAGCAGCCAAGGCTTTTTGGGACCCATCACCATATATTTT; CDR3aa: CASSQGFLGPITIYF
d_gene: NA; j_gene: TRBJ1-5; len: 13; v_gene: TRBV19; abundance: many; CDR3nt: TGTGCCAGTAGTATGGTCCGGGAAGGGCCCCAGCATTTT; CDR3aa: CASSMVREGPQHF
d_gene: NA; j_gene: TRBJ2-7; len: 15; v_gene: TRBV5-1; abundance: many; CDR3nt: TGCGCCAGCAGCTTGGGCAGGGATAGGGCCTACGAGCAGTACTTC; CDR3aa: CASSLGRDRAYEQYF
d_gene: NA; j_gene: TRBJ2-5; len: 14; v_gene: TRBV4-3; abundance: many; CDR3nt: TGCGCCAGCAGCCAATACCGGGAGTGGGAGACCCAGTACTTC; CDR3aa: CASSQYREWETQYF
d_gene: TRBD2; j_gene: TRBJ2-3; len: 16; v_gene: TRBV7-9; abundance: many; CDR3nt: TGTGCCAGCAGCGACCAACTAGCGGGAAGCACAGATACGCAGTATTTT; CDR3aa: CASSDQLAGSTDTQYF
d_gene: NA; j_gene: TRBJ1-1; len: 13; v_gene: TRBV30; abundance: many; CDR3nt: TGTGCCTGCGAGGCGGGCCTGAACACTGAAGCTTTCTTT; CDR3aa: CACEAGLNTEAFF
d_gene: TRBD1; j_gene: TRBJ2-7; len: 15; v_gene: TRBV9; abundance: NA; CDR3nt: TGTGCCAGCAGCGTAACGACAGGGGGCCAGGAAGAGCAGTACTTC; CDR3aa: CASSVTTGGQEEQYF
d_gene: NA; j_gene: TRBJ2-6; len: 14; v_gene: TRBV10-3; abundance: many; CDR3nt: TGTGCCATCAGGGCAGACTCTGGGGCCAACGTCCTGACTTTC; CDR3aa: CAIRADSGANVLTF
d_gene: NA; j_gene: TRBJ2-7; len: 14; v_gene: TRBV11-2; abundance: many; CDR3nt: TGTGCCAGCAGCTTAGGACGAAGAACCCACGAGCAGTACTTC; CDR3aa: CASSLGRRTHEQYF
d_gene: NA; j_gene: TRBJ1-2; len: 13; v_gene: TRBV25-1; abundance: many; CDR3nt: TGTGCCAGCAGTGTGACAGGAAACTATGGCTACACCTTC; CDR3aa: CASSVTGNYGYTF